These 31 T cell receptor beta chains were sequenced from one sample in a study of shared clonotypes between healthy human individuals. Method: immunoSEQ multiplex PCR; TCRdb's copy keeps in-frame clones and lacks some. The data hold more than 2 million clones, with 95% observed a single time. Material: naive CD4+ T cells sorted from blood. Indicated subset: CD45RA+ positively selected. The receptors were sampled from a man aged 18 to 29 in good health.

V gene TRBV5-1 combines with J gene TRBJ2-7; D is ambiguous. CDR3 length: 15 residues. CDR1 is SGHRS and CDR2 is YFSETQ in the germline V gene. V was clipped by 0 bases and J by 0 bases, with 10 bases between them. CDR3 in amino acids: CASSLGLTYSYEQYF. The CDR3 DNA sequence: TGCGCCAGCAGCTTGGGGCTGACTTACTCCTACGAGCAGTACTTC.

The chain recombines TRBV9 with TRBJ2-2, with 9 bases identical to TRBD1. The V gene's germline CDR1 is SGDLS and CDR2 YYNGEE. The CDR3 is 16 amino acids. With V trimmed by 4 bases and J by 0 bases, 4 bases remained unmatched. CDR3 sequence (DNA): TGTGCCAGCAGCCCCTGGACAGGGGCGAACACCGGGGAGCTGTTTTTT. Amino acid sequence: CASSPWTGANTGELFF.

The rearrangement links TRBV5-6 to TRBJ2-4; 8 bases agree with TRBD1. The CDR3 contains 18 residues. The V and J ends lost 4 bases and 6 bases, in that order; junction bases with no gene match: 18. Germline V CDR1 and CDR2: SGHDT, YYEEEE. The CDR3 sequence is CASSTWSLLTGGGNIQYF. The CDR3 DNA reads as TGTGCCAGCAGCACTTGGAGCCTCTTAACAGGGGGTGGAAACATTCAGTACTTC.

The rearrangement links TRBV5-4 to TRBJ1-2, with 7 bases identical to TRBD1. Per the germline V gene, CDR1 is SGHNT and CDR2 is YYREEE (reference sequence). The CDR3 contains 15 residues. Losses at the gene ends were 0 bases for V and 8 bases for J; bases not matched to a gene: 10. CDR3 nucleotide sequence: TGTGCCAGCAGCTTGGCCGGGACAGCGGTAAGCGGCTACACCTTC. Translation gives CASSLAGTAVSGYTF.

Comment on this clone: This CDR3 is also generated by other DNA sequences in the sample. The rearrangement links TRBV6-5 to TRBJ2-7; D gene uncertain. The CDR3 has 13 residues. V dropped 0 bases and J dropped 1 base, with 4 bases sitting between them. Germline V gives CDR1 MNHEY, CDR2 SVGAGI. The CDR3: CASSYSTSYEQYF. The CDR3 nucleotides read TGTGCCAGCAGTTACTCGACTTCCTACGAGCAGTACTTC.

The genes are TRBV6-1 and TRBJ1-4; possible D gene TRBD1, 5 bases. CDR3 size: 15 residues. Germline values: CDR1 MNHNS, CDR2 SASEGT. V was trimmed by 3 bases and J by 5 bases, leaving 13 bases between them. CDR3: CASSESSRGNEKLFF. DNA for the CDR3: TGTGCCAGCAGTGAGTCCTCCCGGGGCAATGAAAAACTGTTTTTT.

V gene TRBV7-3 combines with J gene TRBJ2-2, with a possible D match to TRBD2 (6 bases). This CDR3 contains 14 residues. Germline V gene sequence: CDR1 SGHTA, CDR2 FQGTGA. The V end lost 5 bases, the J end lost 5 bases, and 12 bases lay between the germline ends. The CDR3 here is CASSTIGGTGELFF. Here the CDR3 DNA reads TGTGCCAGCAGCACTATAGGAGGGACCGGGGAGCTGTTTTTT.

V is TRBV11-2 and J is TRBJ2-2; D may be TRBD1 or TRBD2 (5 bases each). From germline, CDR1 is SGHAT and CDR2 FQNNGV. The CDR3 totals 15 residues. The V and J ends lost 3 bases and 6 bases respectively, with 14 bases between them. Written as DNA, the CDR3 is TGTGCCAGCAGCTTGGGACGCTCCTGGCCCGGGGAGCTGTTTTTT. Translation: CASSLGRSWPGELFF.

V usage is TRBV11-2 and J usage is TRBJ2-6, with D possibly being TRBD1 (6 bases). V gave up 1 base and J gave up 2 bases, with 12 bases separating them. This CDR3 spans 17 amino acids. Germline V CDR1 and CDR2: SGHAT, FQNNGV. The CDR3 DNA follows: TGTGCCAGCAGCTTAGGGGACATACTGACTGGGGCCAACGTCCTGACTTTC. Protein sequence: CASSLGDILTGANVLTF.

This clone showed up just once. The chain uses TRBV5-4 and TRBJ2-1; 11 positions match TRBD2. V shed 0 bases, J shed 10 bases, and the junction held 18 bases outside the gene matches. Looked up from germline, CDR1 is SGHNT and CDR2 is YYREEE (reference sequence). The CDR3 has 19 residues. The DNA for the CDR3 is TGTGCCAGCAGCTTGGCGTACAGGGCCGGGACTAGCGGCGTTGGGGAGCAGTTCTTC. It encodes CASSLAYRAGTSGVGEQFF.

The CDR3 region is CATATETDQGLGLGSYNSPLHF. Here the CDR3 DNA reads TGCGCCACCGCGACCGAGACTGACCAGGGGTTAGGTTTGGGCTCCTATAATTCACCCCTCCACTTT. V is TRBV5-1 and J is TRBJ1-6; D may be TRBD1 (6 bases). The CDR3 consists of 22 residues. Germline V gives CDR1 SGHRS, CDR2 YFSETQ. The germline V and J ends were trimmed by 9 bases and 0 bases, with 34 bases remaining between them. Filled out from reference TRBV5-1 and TRBJ1-6, the complete variable domain reads KAGVTQTPRYLIKTRGQQVTLSCSPISGHRSVSWYQQTPGQGLQFLFEYFSETQRNKGNFPGRFSGRQFSNSRSEMNVSTLELGDSALYLCATATETDQGLGLGSYNSPLHFGNGTRLTVT.

Comment on this clone: The sample holds other DNA sequences that translate to the same CDR3. The CDR3 DNA follows: TGTGCCAGCAGTTTGGGGAGGGAAACTGAAGCTTTCTTT. Translation gives CASSLGRETEAFF. V is TRBV28 and J is TRBJ1-1; D unresolved. The CDR3 sequence is 13 residues long. V lost 3 bases, J lost 5 bases, and 10 bases lay in between. In germline, CDR1 is MDHEN, CDR2 SYDVKM.

J is TRBJ2-7 and V is TRBV9; D gene uncertain. Trimming removed 0 bases from V and 9 bases from J, with 16 bases in between. Germline CDR1 reads SGDLS; CDR2 reads YYNGEE. This CDR3 is 14 amino acids long. CDR3 DNA sequence: TGTGCCAGCAGCGTAGAGCTGTACGGCGGAAGGCAGTACTTC. This encodes CASSVELYGGRQYF. Based on the CDR3 plus reference TRBV9 and TRBJ2-7, the full variable domain is DSGVTQTPKHLITATGQRVTLRCSPRSGDLSVYWYQQSLDQGLQFLIQYYNGEERAKGNILERFSAQQFPDLHSELNLSSLELGDSALYFCASSVELYGGRQYFGPGTRLTVT.

This clone was counted a single time. The chain joins TRBV11-2 to TRBJ2-1; 9 bases fit TRBD2. The J segment lost 0 bases and the V segment lost 3 bases, leaving 12 bases of the junction unmatched. The germline V gene encodes CDR1 SGHAT and CDR2 FQNNGV. CDR3 length equals 19 residues. CDR3 protein: CASSFYGREGHVSYNEQFF. The CDR3 DNA sequence: TGTGCCAGCAGCTTCTATGGGCGGGAGGGCCACGTCTCCTACAATGAGCAGTTCTTC.

For this clone: Other DNA sequences in this sample translate to the same CDR3. The CDR3 DNA sequence: TGCGCCAGCAGCCCAGACTCGCAAGAGACCCAGTACTTC. This codes for CASSPDSQETQYF. This chain uses TRBV5-1 with TRBJ2-5, with no clear D. Per germline, CDR1 SGHRS and CDR2 YFSETQ. The V and J ends lost 4 bases and 2 bases respectively, with 9 bases between them. This CDR3 contains 13 residues.

The chain joins TRBV9 to TRBJ2-6; the D gene is possibly TRBD1 (5 bases). V was shortened by 2 bases and J by 0 bases, with 6 bases between the two germline ends. CDR1 is SGDLS and CDR2 is YYNGEE in the germline V gene. The CDR3 totals 15 residues. As DNA, the CDR3 is TGTGCCAGCAGCGTCAGGGACTCTGGGGCCAACGTCCTGACTTTC. Translated, it gives CASSVRDSGANVLTF.

This sequence joins TRBV18 and TRBJ1-1, with 7 bases that match TRBD1. CDR3 length: 15 residues. The V gene end was trimmed by 4 bases and the J gene end by 0 bases; junction bases not matched to a gene: 5. CDR1 is KGHSH, CDR2 LQKENI, per germline. The DNA of the CDR3 is TGTGCCAGCTCACTACGACAGGGTCTGAACACTGAAGCTTTCTTT. Translating it yields CASSLRQGLNTEAFF.

The rearrangement links TRBV6-5 to TRBJ1-4, with D possibly TRBD1 on 5 matching bases. V gave up 0 bases and J gave up 7 bases, with 12 bases separating them. Germline-derived CDR1 and CDR2 are MNHEY and SVGAGI. This CDR3 comprises 15 residues. The CDR3 DNA is TGTGCCAGCAGTTACTCCCAGGGCGGGAGTGAAAAACTGTTTTTT. This encodes CASSYSQGGSEKLFF.

The chain carries TRBV7-9 and TRBJ1-1; TRBD1 agrees at 12 bases. Germline V gene sequence: CDR1 SEHNR, CDR2 FQNEAQ (reference sequence). The CDR3 runs 14 residues. Trimming at V came to 3 bases and at J to 4 bases, leaving 0 bases not matched to a gene. CDR3 bases: TGTGCCAGCAGCTTGGGACAGGGGGCCACTGAAGCTTTCTTT. This encodes CASSLGQGATEAFF.

The rearrangement joins TRBV21-1 to TRBJ2-1; TRBD2, the D gene given by the table, was not confirmed from the DNA. TRBV21-1 is classified as a pseudogene. The CDR3 length is 20 residues. The DNA of the CDR3 is TGTGCCAGCAGCAAGACTAGCGGGAGTATAGGGAGGGGCTCCTACAATGAGCAGTTCTTC. Its protein product is CASSKTSGSIGRGSYNEQFF.

The chain joins TRBV29-1 to TRBJ1-2; TRBD1 matches 8 bases. The CDR3 is 15 residues long. The V segment lost 7 bases and the J segment 5 bases; nucleotides outside the gene matches: 15. In germline, CDR1 is SQVTM, CDR2 ANQGSEA. CDR3 protein: CSAAQDRVEGYGYTF. The CDR3 nucleotides are TGCAGCGCTGCACAGGACAGGGTAGAGGGGTATGGCTACACCTTC. The complete variable domain, with remaining parts taken from reference TRBV29-1 and TRBJ1-2, reads SAVISQKPSRDICQRGTSLTIQCQVDSQVTMMFWYRQQPGQSLTLIATANQGSEATYESGFVIDKFPISRPNLTFSTLTVSNMSPEDSSIYLCSAAQDRVEGYGYTFGSGTRLTVV.

The V gene is TRBV19, the J gene TRBJ2-7; D possibly corresponds to TRBD2 (6 bases). This CDR3 has 14 residues. CDR1 and CDR2 from the germline V gene are LNHDA and SQIVND (reference sequence). Deletions cut 5 bases from V and 1 base from J, with 12 bases between. CDR3 loop: CASSGPSASYEQYF. In DNA, the CDR3 is TGTGCCAGTAGTGGCCCTAGCGCGTCCTACGAGCAGTACTTC.

The rearrangement uses TRBV18 and TRBJ2-7; 11 nucleotides match TRBD2. After removal of 4 bases from V and 6 bases from J, the junction contained 8 bases not matched to a gene. The CDR3 length is 15 residues. Germline loops: CDR1 KGHSH, CDR2 LQKENI. Here the CDR3 reads CASSLGTSGSSEQYF. DNA of the CDR3: TGTGCCAGCTCACTCGGCACTAGCGGGAGTAGCGAGCAGTACTTC.

The CDR3 DNA reads TGTGCCATCAGTGAGTCGGAGGGCCCGCCTCACTACAATGAGCAGTTCTTC. Amino acid sequence: CAISESEGPPHYNEQFF. J is TRBJ2-1 and V is TRBV10-3, with TRBD2 as a possible D gene (6 bases). Germline V lookup: CDR1 ENHRY, CDR2 SYGVKD. This CDR3 has 17 amino acids. V was trimmed by 0 bases and J by 3 bases, leaving 15 bases between them.

The rearrangement joins TRBV5-6 to TRBJ2-1; 9 nucleotides line up with TRBD2. The junction had 11 bases not matched to a gene; V was cut back by 2 bases and J by 5 bases. CDR3 size: 17 residues. The germline gives CDR1 SGHDT, CDR2 YYEEEE. The CDR3 loop is CASSLLAGVPQNNEQFF. The CDR3 region has the DNA TGTGCCAGCAGCTTATTAGCGGGAGTCCCACAAAACAATGAGCAGTTCTTC.

The genes are TRBV27 and TRBJ1-1; D remains unclear. V lost 0 bases to trimming and J lost 10 bases, with 12 bases between them. Germline CDR1 is MNHEY and CDR2 is SMNVEV (reference sequence). The CDR3 has 13 residues. The CDR3 loop reads CASSLSPGVSAFF. In DNA, the CDR3 is TGTGCCAGCAGTTTATCTCCCGGGGTCTCAGCTTTCTTT.

The chain combines TRBV30 with TRBJ1-1; D gene unclear. With 4 bases removed from V and 7 bases from J, the gap between germline ends came to 10 bases. Germline V gene data show CDR1 as GTSNPN and CDR2 as SVGIG (reference sequence). CDR3 length: 11 amino acids. CDR3 DNA sequence: TGTGCCTGGAACGATCAATATGAAGCTTTCTTT. Encoded protein: CAWNDQYEAFF.

The chain joins TRBV7-2 to TRBJ1-2, with unresolved D. CDR1 is SGHTA and CDR2 is FQGNSA in the germline V gene. Between the trimmed V and J ends, which lost 8 bases and 4 bases, there was a span of 14 bases. There are 13 residues in the CDR3. Here the CDR3 reads CASRYAVSYGYTF. As DNA, the CDR3 is TGTGCCAGCCGCTACGCAGTCTCCTATGGCTACACCTTC.

This sequence joins TRBV6-5 and TRBJ1-6, with TRBD1 identical over 10 bases. CDR3 size: 14 residues. Germline-derived CDR1 and CDR2 are MNHEY and SVGAGI. V gave up 7 bases and J gave up 7 bases; unmatched junction bases: 4. The DNA of the CDR3 is TGTGCCAGCACCACGGGACAGGGGAATTCACCCCTCCACTTT. This codes for CASTTGQGNSPLHF.

As for this clone: Other DNA sequences within the sample encode an identical CDR3. V is TRBV5-1 and J is TRBJ2-7, with D possibly being TRBD2 (5 bases). The V end lost 1 base, the J end lost 2 bases, and 13 bases lay between the germline ends. CDR1 SGHRS and CDR2 YFSETQ come from the germline V gene. CDR3 length: 15 residues. The CDR3 reads CASSLLSGDTYEQYF. CDR3 DNA: TGCGCCAGCAGCTTGTTGTCCGGGGATACCTACGAGCAGTACTTC.

This chain links TRBV10-3 with TRBJ2-7; TRBD2 agrees at 11 bases. The CDR3 is made up of 14 amino acids. V trimming: 8 bases; J trimming: 0 bases; junction bases outside the gene matches: 3. The germline V gene has CDR1 ENHRY and CDR2 SYGVKD. CDR3 nucleotide sequence: TGTGCCATCCAGACTAGCGGGAACTCCTACGAGCAGTACTTC. Translation gives CAIQTSGNSYEQYF.